These 9 T cell receptor beta chains originate from one sample sequenced in a study of blood T cell repertoires in COVID-19. The protocol was immunoSEQ multiplex PCR, while the TCRdb copy is restricted to in-frame clones and leaves out a portion. Seen here are under 200,000 clones, 80% observed once, and the top ten hold less than 4%. Sample: PBMCs or T cells enriched from blood (not recorded which). These receptors all come from a woman aged 60-75 years who had recovered from COVID-19.

The gene calls are TRBV4-1 and TRBJ2-3; 9 bases fit TRBD1. From germline, CDR1 is MGHRA and CDR2 YSYEKL. The CDR3 runs 19 residues. After removal of 2 bases from V and 0 bases from J, the junction contained 12 bases not matched to a gene. The CDR3 DNA reads as TGCGCCAGCAGCCAACCGGGACAGGGAAGAGGGGTAAGCACAGATACGCAGTATTTT. Residues: CASSQPGQGRGVSTDTQYF.

This chain connects TRBV18 to TRBJ2-7, with D perhaps matching TRBD1 (7 bases). Germline V gene sequence: CDR1 KGHSH, CDR2 LQKENI. V lost 4 bases and J 2 bases, leaving 15 bases between the germline ends. The CDR3 has 15 residues. CDR3 loop: CASSQPRDSPYEQYF. The CDR3 DNA follows: TGTGCCAGCTCACAACCGCGGGACAGCCCCTACGAGCAGTACTTC.

The table lists this clone with a count of one. The chain joins TRBV28 to TRBJ2-5; 14 bases agree with TRBD2. CDR3 length equals 16 residues. CDR1 MDHEN and CDR2 SYDVKM come from the germline V gene. After removal of 5 bases from V and 2 bases from J, the junction contained 4 bases not matched to a gene. The CDR3 is CASSVGLAGAQETQYF. The CDR3 DNA is TGTGCCAGCAGTGTGGGACTAGCGGGGGCACAAGAGACCCAGTACTTC. Full variable domain (missing parts from reference TRBV28 and TRBJ2-5): DVKVTQSSRYLVKRTGEKVFLECVQDMDHENMFWYRQDPGLGLRLIYFSYDVKMKEKGDIPEGYSVSREKKERFSLILESASTNQTSMYLCASSVGLAGAQETQYFGPGTRLLVL.

J is TRBJ2-5 and V is TRBV10-3, with TRBD2 matching 9 bases. Germline-derived CDR1 and CDR2 are ENHRY and SYGVKD. CDR3 length: 15 amino acids. J lost 2 bases, V lost 6 bases, and 7 bases had no gene match. The CDR3, as DNA: TGTGCCATCAGACTAGGGAGCGGGGGGCAAGAGACCCAGTACTTC. This encodes CAIRLGSGGQETQYF.

This clone was detected only a few times. The rearrangement uses TRBV18 and TRBJ1-2, with TRBD1 matching over 7 bases. With 6 bases clipped from V and 7 bases from J, the junction kept 17 bases outside the gene matches. The V gene's germline CDR1 is KGHSH and CDR2 LQKENI. The CDR3 runs 16 residues. CDR3 nucleotide sequence: TGTGCCAGCTCGTTACAGAAGGGGACAGATTATGGTGGCTACACCTTC. Amino acid sequence: CASSLQKGTDYGGYTF. Filled out from reference TRBV18 and TRBJ1-2, the complete variable domain reads NAGVMQNPRHLVRRRGQEARLRCSPMKGHSHVYWYRQLPEEGLKFMVYLQKENIIDESGMPKERFSAEFPKEGPSILRIQQVVRGDSAAYFCASSLQKGTDYGGYTFGSGTRLTVV.

V is TRBV27 and J is TRBJ2-5, with TRBD2 matching over 7 bases. This CDR3 has 10 amino acids. Unmatched junction bases numbered 0, after V lost 9 bases and J lost 5 bases. Germline CDR1 reads MNHEY; CDR2 reads SMNVEV (reference sequence). CDR3 DNA sequence: TGTGCCAGGGGGGGGGAGACCCAGTACTTC. Translated: CARGGETQYF.

The chain recombines TRBV5-1 with TRBJ1-5, with TRBD1 matching over 9 bases. V lost 0 bases to trimming and J lost 11 bases; unmatched junction nucleotides: 9. This CDR3 region has 15 residues. In germline, CDR1 is SGHRS, CDR2 YFSETQ. The CDR3 is CASSLGDRASSAQHF. CDR3 bases: TGCGCCAGCAGCTTGGGGGACAGGGCCAGTTCGGCCCAGCATTTT.

The rearrangement links TRBV9 to TRBJ2-3, with TRBD2 identical over 7 bases. V dropped 3 bases and J dropped 2; count of bases not matched to a gene: 6. Germline CDR1 is SGDLS and CDR2 is YYNGEE. CDR3 length: 15 residues. For the CDR3, the DNA is TGTGCCAGCAGCGCCCGGGACTACAACACAGATACGCAGTATTTT. This sequence encodes CASSARDYNTDTQYF.

The gene calls are TRBV16 and TRBJ2-7, with 8 nucleotides matching TRBD2. The CDR3 contains 14 residues. J gave up 2 bases and V 4 bases, and 4 bases lay outside the gene matches. Germline loops: CDR1 KGHSY, CDR2 FQNENV. For the CDR3, the DNA is TGTGCCAGCAGCCTAGCGGGGAGTACCTACGAGCAGTACTTC. It is translated as CASSLAGSTYEQYF.